One and the same sample provided the 10 T cell receptor beta chains below, sequenced in a study of regulatory T cells in long-lasting Graves disease. The time point: newly diagnosed GD, antithyroid drugs for less than 3 months. TCR sequences were obtained from RNA taken from PBMCs. The authors built TCR beta libraries using iRepertoire HTBI primers and Arm-PCR of CDR3 regions. A single record per CDR3 protein comes from TCRdb applying MiXCR to the multiplex PCR reads. This sample has approximately 400,000 distinct CDR3 sequences, with about 15% found just once. These data also formed part of another study, on T cells in Graves' hyperthyroidism and ophthalmopathy.

This material consisted of peripheral blood mononuclear cells (PBMCs), taken at new diagnosis, from a patient treated with antithyroid drugs. All receptors come from a woman in her 30s with Graves disease.

This clonotype was seen repeatedly, ten times or more. This chain connects TRBV3-1 to TRBJ2-3; TRBD2 agrees at 8 bases. V was pared by 6 bases and J by 4 bases, with 9 bases of the junction left unmatched. Germline assignment: CDR1 LGHDT and CDR2 YNNKEL (reference sequence). This CDR3 comprises 15 residues. The CDR3 sequence is CASSRGAGVADTQYF. The CDR3 bases are TGTGCCAGCAGTCGCGGAGCGGGAGTGGCAGATACGCAGTATTTT.

This clonotype was seen repeatedly, ten times or more. At one end the junction does not follow the germline gene, possibly because of a read error. The V call is TRBV28, the J call TRBJ2-3; tentatively, D is TRBD2 (6 bases). The CDR3 loop spans 15 amino acids. Germline CDR1 is MDHEN and CDR2 is SYDVKM. The CDR3 region has the DNA TGTGCCAGCGGGGGGTGGACACAAGGCACATATACGCAGTATTTT. Encoded protein: CASGGWTQGTYTQYF.

This clonotype was seen ten or more times. V is TRBV28 and J is TRBJ2-4; TRBD1 or TRBD2 may be the D gene (7 bases each). Trimming stripped 2 bases from V and 8 bases from J, with 13 bases between. The CDR3 has 14 amino acids. Per the germline V gene, CDR1 is MDHEN and CDR2 is SYDVKM. CDR3: CASSLEAGGDIQYF. The CDR3 nucleotides are TGTGCCAGCAGTTTAGAGGCAGGGGGGGACATTCAGTACTTC.

In this sample, this clonotype turned up many times. V is TRBV2 and J is TRBJ2-1; 7 positions match TRBD1. Germline values: CDR1 SNHLY, CDR2 FYNNEI. Germline trimming cut 6 bases from V and 1 base from J; bases unmatched to any gene: 3. The CDR3 is 14 residues long. The CDR3 DNA reads as TGTGCCAGCAGGACAGGGCTTTCCTACAATGAGCAGTTCTTC. Its protein product is CASRTGLSYNEQFF.

The table lists this clonotype with a few counts. This rearrangement joins TRBV9 to TRBJ2-6, with a possible D match to TRBD2 (6 bases). The V gene's germline CDR1 is SGDLS and CDR2 YYNGEE. Trimming stripped 2 bases from V and 4 bases from J, with 16 bases between. The CDR3 length is 17 residues. CDR3 nucleotides: TGTGCCAGCAGCGTCCAACGGGAGAGTCCGGGGGCCAACGTCCTGACTTTC. Amino acid sequence: CASSVQRESPGANVLTF.

With regard to this clonotype: A read error may produce the germline difference seen at one junction end. The rearrangement uses TRBV5-5 and TRBJ1-1; D is possibly TRBD1 (5 bases). CDR1 and CDR2 (germline): SGHKS, YYEKEE (reference sequence). The CDR3 contains 16 residues. The CDR3: CASSSGQQAPGTGAFF. CDR3 DNA: TGTGCCAGCAGCTCAGGGCAACAAGCTCCAGGGACTGGAGCTTTCTTT.

This clonotype was seen a handful of times. This rearrangement joins TRBV19 to TRBJ2-1, with 12 nucleotides matching TRBD2. V lost 9 bases to trimming and J lost 5 bases; unmatched junction nucleotides: 8. The CDR3 totals 15 residues. From germline, CDR1 is LNHDA and CDR2 SQIVND (reference sequence). The CDR3, as DNA: TGTGCCAGCAAAACCGGGACTAGCGGGCACAATGAGCAGTTCTTC. Protein sequence: CASKTGTSGHNEQFF. The full variable domain, in which reference TRBV19 and TRBJ2-1 provide the parts outside the CDR3, is DGGITQSPKYLFRKEGQNVTLSCEQNLNHDAMYWYRQDPGQGLRLIYYSQIVNDFQKGDIAEGYSVSREKKESFPLTVTSAQKNPTAFYLCASKTGTSGHNEQFFGPGTRLTVL.

The sample holds many counts of this clonotype. The rearrangement links TRBV11-2 to TRBJ1-3, with D uncertain. CDR1 is SGHAT and CDR2 is FQNNGV in the germline V gene. The CDR3 sequence is 14 residues long. V lost 4 bases and J lost 4, with 11 bases in between. The DNA for the CDR3 is TGTGCCAGCAGCTCCATGGGCAACGGAAACACCATATATTTT. It is translated as CASSSMGNGNTIYF.

This clonotype occurred many times. The chain employs TRBV28 and TRBJ2-7; D not certain. Between the trimmed V and J ends, which lost 6 bases and 3 bases, there was a span of 18 bases. This CDR3 contains 15 residues. The germline V gene encodes CDR1 MDHEN and CDR2 SYDVKM. Written as DNA, the CDR3 is TGTGCCAGCAGCAAACCTCTAGGGTTGGGCTACGAGCAGTACTTC. Residues: CASSKPLGLGYEQYF. The entire variable domain, with the rest obtained from reference TRBV28 and TRBJ2-7, is as follows: DVKVTQSSRYLVKRTGEKVFLECVQDMDHENMFWYRQDPGLGLRLIYFSYDVKMKEKGDIPEGYSVSREKKERFSLILESASTNQTSMYLCASSKPLGLGYEQYFGPGTRLTVT.

This clonotype was seen many times. The V call is TRBV6-1, the J call TRBJ2-7; 10 bases fit TRBD2. This CDR3 has 15 amino acids. V dropped 5 bases and J dropped 4; count of bases not matched to a gene: 8. The germline V gene encodes CDR1 MNHNS and CDR2 SASEGT. The CDR3 protein is CASSNPSGSGYEQYF. CDR3 sequence (DNA): TGTGCCAGCAGTAACCCTAGCGGGAGCGGGTACGAGCAGTACTTC.